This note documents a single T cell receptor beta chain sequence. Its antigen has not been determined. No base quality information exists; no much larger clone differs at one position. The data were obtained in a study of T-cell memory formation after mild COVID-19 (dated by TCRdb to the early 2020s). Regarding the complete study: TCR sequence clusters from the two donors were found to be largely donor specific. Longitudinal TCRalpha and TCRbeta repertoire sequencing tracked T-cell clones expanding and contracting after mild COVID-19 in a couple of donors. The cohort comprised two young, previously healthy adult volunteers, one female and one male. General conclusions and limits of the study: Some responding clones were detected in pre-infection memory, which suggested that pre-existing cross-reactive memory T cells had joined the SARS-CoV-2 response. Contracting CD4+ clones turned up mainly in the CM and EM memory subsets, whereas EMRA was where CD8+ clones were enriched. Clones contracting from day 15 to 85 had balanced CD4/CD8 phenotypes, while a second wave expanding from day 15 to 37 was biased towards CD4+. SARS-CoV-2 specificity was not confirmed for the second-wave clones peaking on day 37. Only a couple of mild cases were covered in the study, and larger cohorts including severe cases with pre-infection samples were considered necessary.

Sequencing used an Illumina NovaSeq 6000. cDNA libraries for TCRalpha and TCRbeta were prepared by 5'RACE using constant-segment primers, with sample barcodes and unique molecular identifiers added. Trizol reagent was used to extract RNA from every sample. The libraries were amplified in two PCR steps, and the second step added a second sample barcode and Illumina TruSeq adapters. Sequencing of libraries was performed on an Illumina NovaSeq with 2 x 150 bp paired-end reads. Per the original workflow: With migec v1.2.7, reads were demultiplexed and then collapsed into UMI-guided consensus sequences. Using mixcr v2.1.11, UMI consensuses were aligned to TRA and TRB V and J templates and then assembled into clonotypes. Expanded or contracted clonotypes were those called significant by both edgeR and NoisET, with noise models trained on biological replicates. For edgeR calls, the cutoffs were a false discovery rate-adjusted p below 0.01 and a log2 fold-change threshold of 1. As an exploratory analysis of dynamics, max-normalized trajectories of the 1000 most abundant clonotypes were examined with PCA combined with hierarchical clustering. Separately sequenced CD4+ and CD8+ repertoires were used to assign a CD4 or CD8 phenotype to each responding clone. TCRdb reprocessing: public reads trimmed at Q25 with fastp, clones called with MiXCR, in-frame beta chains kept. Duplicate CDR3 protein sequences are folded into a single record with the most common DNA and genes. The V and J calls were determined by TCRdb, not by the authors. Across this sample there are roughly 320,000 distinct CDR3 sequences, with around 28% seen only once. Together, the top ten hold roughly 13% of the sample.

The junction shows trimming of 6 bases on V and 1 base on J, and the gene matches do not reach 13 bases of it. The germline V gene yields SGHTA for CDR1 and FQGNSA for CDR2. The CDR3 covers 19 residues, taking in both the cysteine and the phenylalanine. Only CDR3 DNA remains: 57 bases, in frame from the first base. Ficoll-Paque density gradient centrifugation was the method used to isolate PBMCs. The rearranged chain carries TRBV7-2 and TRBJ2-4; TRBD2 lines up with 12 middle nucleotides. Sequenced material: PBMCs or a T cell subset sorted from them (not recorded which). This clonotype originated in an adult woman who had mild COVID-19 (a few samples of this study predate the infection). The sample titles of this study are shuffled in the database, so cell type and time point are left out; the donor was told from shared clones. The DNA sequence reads TGTGCCAGCAGGGGGACCGGGACTAGCGGGCCAGGGGCCAAAAACATTCAGTACTTC. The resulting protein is CASRGTGTSGPGAKNIQYF.